The rows below give T cell receptor beta chains drawn from one sample of a study of cytomegalovirus exposure and HLA in healthy donors. Libraries were prepared by immunoSEQ multiplex PCR; TCRdb keeps only in-frame clonotypes and omits some of them. This sample has 150,000 to 160,000 clones, with 86% found just once. Sequenced input: PBMCs. All receptors derive from a human donor in good health. Both conserved end residues are part of each CDR3. Each record gives: V gene, J gene, D gene, clone size, CDR3 protein, CDR3 DNA. A D gene is named only where the DNA matches it firmly. Clone sizes are given selectively: once, few, many, or a class where the clone is expanded.

TRBV28,TRBJ2-7,TRBD2,NA,CASRGGSGGSYEQYF,TGTGCCAGCAGGGGGGGTTCGGGAGGGTCCTACGAGCAGTACTTC
TRBV6-6,TRBJ2-7,NA,NA,CASSSRDGSSYEQYF,TGTGCCAGCAGCTCGCGGGACGGAAGCTCCTACGAGCAGTACTTC
TRBV4-2,TRBJ1-2,TRBD1,NA,CASSHRMGRTGVGYTF,TGTGCCAGCAGCCACCGAATGGGGCGGACAGGGGTTGGCTACACCTTC
TRBV6-5,TRBJ1-1,NA,NA,CASRQGGNTEAFF,TGTGCCAGCAGACAGGGTGGTAACACTGAAGCTTTCTTT
TRBV28,TRBJ1-1,TRBD1,NA,CASSSGTATLNTEAFF,TGTGCCAGCAGTTCAGGGACAGCAACTTTGAACACTGAAGCTTTCTTT
TRBV6-1,TRBJ2-7,TRBD1,NA,CASSEGTGVGEQYF,TGTGCCAGCAGTGAGGGGACAGGGGTTGGCGAGCAGTACTTC
TRBV27,TRBJ1-1,TRBD1,NA,CASRLRGTGEAFF,TGTGCCAGCAGGTTACGGGGGACAGGTGAAGCTTTCTTT
TRBV27,TRBJ2-5,TRBD1,NA,CASSTGQAVEETQYF,TGTGCCAGCAGCACGGGACAGGCCGTTGAAGAGACCCAGTACTTC
TRBV5-6,TRBJ1-1,NA,NA,CASSWQGRLLNTEAFF,TGTGCCAGCAGCTGGCAGGGTCGCCTCCTAAACACTGAAGCTTTCTTT
TRBV11-3,TRBJ1-1,TRBD1,NA,CASSPGTGRTEAFF,TGTGCCAGCAGCCCCGGGACAGGGAGGACTGAAGCTTTCTTT
TRBV2,TRBJ2-2,TRBD1,NA,CASRAGTGITGELFF,TGTGCCAGCAGAGCCGGGACAGGGATTACCGGGGAGCTGTTTTTT
TRBV6-5,TRBJ1-1,NA,NA,CASRPSADTEAFF,TGTGCCAGCAGGCCCTCCGCGGACACTGAAGCTTTCTTT
TRBV9,TRBJ2-2,NA,NA,CASSVFERLNTGELFF,TGTGCCAGCAGCGTATTTGAACGGTTAAACACCGGGGAGCTGTTTTTT
TRBV9,TRBJ2-1,NA,NA,CASSSFGQLINNEQFF,TGTGCCAGCAGCTCCTTTGGACAGTTGATCAACAATGAGCAGTTCTTC
TRBV11-1,TRBJ1-1,NA,once,CASSRQPGNTEAFF,TGTGCCAGCAGTAGACAGCCAGGGAACACTGAAGCTTTCTTT
TRBV28,TRBJ1-2,NA,NA,CASSFPPSYGYTF,TGTGCCAGCAGCTTCCCACCCAGCTATGGCTACACCTTC
TRBV25-1,TRBJ2-2,NA,NA,CASSSPRRAGELFF,TGTGCCAGCAGCAGCCCAAGGCGGGCCGGGGAGCTGTTTTTT
TRBV13,TRBJ2-1,NA,NA,CASSLRGSLNEQFF,TGTGCCAGCAGCTTAAGGGGGTCCCTCAATGAGCAGTTCTTC
TRBV2,TRBJ2-7,NA,NA,CASRETLIKLYEQYF,TGTGCCAGCAGGGAAACCCTAATAAAACTCTACGAGCAGTACTTC
TRBV6-1,TRBJ2-2,NA,NA,CASNTGFAGELFF,TGTGCCAGCAATACAGGGTTCGCCGGGGAGCTGTTTTTT
TRBV28,TRBJ1-2,NA,NA,CASSYLGGYTF,TGTGCCAGCAGTTATCTAGGTGGCTACACCTTC
TRBV10-2,TRBJ2-7,TRBD2,NA,CASGYRTSDFDEQYF,TGCGCCAGCGGATACCGGACTAGCGATTTTGACGAGCAGTACTTC
TRBV2,TRBJ2-7,TRBD1,NA,CASSPGTGLEFF,TGTGCCAGCAGTCCCGGGACAGGGTTGGAGTTCTTC
TRBV6-1,TRBJ1-1,NA,NA,CASSDPGHWNTEAFF,TGTGCCAGCAGTGACCCGGGACATTGGAACACTGAAGCTTTCTTT
TRBV5-1,TRBJ2-1,TRBD2,NA,CASSKRELEQFF,TGCGCCAGCAGTAAGCGGGAGCTTGAGCAGTTCTTC
TRBV10-2,TRBJ2-1,NA,NA,CASNQGSSYNEQFF,TGCGCCAGCAATCAGGGGAGCTCCTACAATGAGCAGTTCTTC
TRBV28,TRBJ1-2,NA,NA,CASNGGRGYGYTF,TGTGCCAGCAATGGAGGACGGGGCTATGGCTACACCTTC
TRBV11-2,TRBJ1-1,TRBD1,NA,CASSAGQGETEAFF,TGTGCCAGCAGCGCTGGACAGGGGGAGACTGAAGCTTTCTTT
TRBV7-2,TRBJ2-7,TRBD1,NA,CASSRRGQGLKQYF,TGTGCCAGCAGCCGCCGAGGACAGGGGTTAAAGCAGTACTTC
TRBV7-9,TRBJ1-2,TRBD1,NA,CASSFGDRGFGYTF,TGTGCCAGCAGCTTCGGGGACAGGGGCTTTGGCTACACCTTC
TRBV19,TRBJ2-5,NA,NA,CASSILAWRYF,TGTGCCAGTAGTATCCTAGCGTGGCGCTACTTC
TRBV27,TRBJ1-4,NA,NA,CASRSLSGKGEKLFF,TGTGCCAGCCGATCTCTGTCAGGGAAGGGAGAAAAACTGTTTTTT
TRBV20-1,TRBJ2-7,NA,NA,CSASPRDEQYF,TGCAGTGCTAGTCCCCGCGACGAGCAGTACTTC
TRBV15,TRBJ2-7,NA,few,CATSRSSSGSYEQYF,TGTGCCACCAGCAGATCTTCCAGCGGGTCCTACGAGCAGTACTTC
TRBV14,TRBJ2-7,NA,NA,CASSQEIQYEQYF,TGTGCCAGCAGCCAAGAGATTCAGTACGAGCAGTACTTC
TRBV29-1,TRBJ1-2,TRBD1,NA,CSVATTGFNYGYTF,TGCAGCGTCGCTACGACAGGGTTTAACTATGGCTACACCTTC
TRBV18,TRBJ2-5,TRBD1,NA,CASSSGGRETQYF,TGTGCCAGCTCATCAGGGGGCCGGGAGACCCAGTACTTC
TRBV27,TRBJ2-1,NA,NA,CASSLIRHPHPNEQFF,TGTGCCAGCAGTTTAATCCGACACCCCCACCCCAATGAGCAGTTCTTC
TRBV29-1,TRBJ1-1,TRBD1,NA,CSVEDRQGAFF,TGCAGCGTTGAAGATCGACAGGGAGCTTTCTTT
TRBV5-4,TRBJ2-5,TRBD2,NA,CASSLATSGGYQETQYF,TGTGCCAGCAGCTTGGCCACTAGCGGGGGGTACCAAGAGACCCAGTACTTC
TRBV4-1,TRBJ2-1,NA,NA,CASSRDGGSGYNEQFF,TGCGCCAGCAGCCGTGACGGAGGTAGCGGTTACAATGAGCAGTTCTTC
TRBV7-2,TRBJ2-1,TRBD2,NA,CASSPGRGGRNEQFF,TGTGCCAGCAGCCCCGGACGGGGGGGACGCAATGAGCAGTTCTTC
TRBV18,TRBJ1-1,NA,once,CASSPGIADSSNTEAFF,TGTGCCAGCTCACCCGGTATAGCTGACAGCTCGAACACTGAAGCTTTCTTT
TRBV9,TRBJ2-3,TRBD2,NA,CASSPPQREITDTQYF,TGTGCCAGCAGCCCCCCACAGCGGGAGATCACAGATACGCAGTATTTT
TRBV6-5,TRBJ1-1,TRBD1,NA,CASSPDRGNTEAFF,TGTGCCAGCAGTCCGGACAGGGGGAACACTGAAGCTTTCTTT
TRBV30,TRBJ1-5,TRBD1,NA,CAWSNARGLRRNQPQHF,TGTGCCTGGAGTAATGCCAGGGGGCTAAGGAGAAATCAGCCCCAGCATTTT
TRBV11-3,TRBJ2-7,NA,NA,CASSLARLPRTISYEQYF,TGTGCCAGCAGCTTAGCTCGCTTACCTAGGACTATTTCCTACGAGCAGTACTTC
TRBV9,TRBJ2-1,NA,NA,CASSLGGPLNNEQFF,TGTGCCAGCAGCCTAGGGGGGCCCTTAAACAATGAGCAGTTCTTC
TRBV19,TRBJ1-3,TRBD1,NA,CASRLDRGSGNTIYF,TGTGCCAGTAGACTCGACAGGGGCTCTGGAAACACCATATATTTT
TRBV9,TRBJ2-2,NA,NA,CASSVVSAVLNTGELFF,TGTGCCAGCAGCGTAGTTAGTGCGGTTCTCAACACCGGGGAGCTGTTTTTT
TRBV11-2,TRBJ2-1,NA,once,CASSLAFLGNEQFF,TGTGCCAGCAGCTTAGCCTTTCTCGGCAATGAGCAGTTCTTC
TRBV7-9,TRBJ1-2,NA,NA,CASSGANYGYTF,TGTGCCAGCAGCGGGGCCAACTATGGCTACACCTTC